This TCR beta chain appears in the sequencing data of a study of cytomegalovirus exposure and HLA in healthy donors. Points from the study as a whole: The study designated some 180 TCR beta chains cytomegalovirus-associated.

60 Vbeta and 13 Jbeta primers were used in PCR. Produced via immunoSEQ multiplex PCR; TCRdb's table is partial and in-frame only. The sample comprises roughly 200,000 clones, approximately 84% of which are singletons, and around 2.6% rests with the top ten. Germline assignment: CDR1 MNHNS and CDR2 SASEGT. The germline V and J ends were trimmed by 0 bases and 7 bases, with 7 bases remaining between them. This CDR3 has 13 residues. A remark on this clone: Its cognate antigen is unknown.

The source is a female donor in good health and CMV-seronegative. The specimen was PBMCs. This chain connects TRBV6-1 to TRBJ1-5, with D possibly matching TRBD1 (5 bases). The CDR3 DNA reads TGTGCCAGCAGTGAAGCGCGGGGGCAGCCCCAGCATTTT. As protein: CASSEARGQPQHF.